Listed below are T cell receptor beta chains from one sample, sequenced in a study of regulatory T cells in long-lasting Graves disease. MiXCR, run by TCRdb on the multiplex PCR reads, gives a single entry per CDR3 protein. The sample includes some 370,000 distinct CDR3 sequences, about a fifth of them seen just once. The sample was peripheral blood mononuclear cells (PBMCs), taken when the disease was refractory, from a patient treated with antithyroid drugs. The receptors here all came from a female donor with Graves disease. The CDR3 runs from the conserved cysteine through the conserved F or W. The D gene is left open where the match is weak. Not every row has a clone size; where given, it reads once, few, many or a size class.

v_call: TRBV4-3
d_call: -
cdr3_length: 16
clone_size: -
j_call: TRBJ1-2
cdr3_aa: CASSQDPTGPRRGYTF
cdr3_nt: TGCGCCAGCAGCCAAGATCCGACAGGCCCTCGGCGGGGCTACACCTTC

v_call: TRBV7-2
d_call: -
cdr3_length: 15
clone_size: many
j_call: TRBJ1-2
cdr3_aa: CASSTGNLDSYGYTF
cdr3_nt: TGTGCCAGCAGCACCGGCAACTTAGACAGCTATGGCTACACCTTC

v_call: TRBV6-5
d_call: -
cdr3_length: 15
clone_size: many
j_call: TRBJ1-5
cdr3_aa: CASSYMSRSNQPQHF
cdr3_nt: TGTGCCAGCAGTTATATGTCTCGGAGCAATCAGCCCCAGCATTTT

v_call: TRBV27
d_call: TRBD2
cdr3_length: 16
clone_size: -
j_call: TRBJ2-1
cdr3_aa: CASSLRLAGVLHEQFF
cdr3_nt: TGTGCCAGCAGTTTACGACTAGCGGGAGTTTTGCATGAGCAGTTCTTC

v_call: TRBV7-9
d_call: -
cdr3_length: 14
clone_size: many
j_call: TRBJ2-5
cdr3_aa: CASSSGAYQETQYF
cdr3_nt: TGTGCCAGCAGCTCAGGGGCGTATCAAGAGACCCAGTACTTC

v_call: TRBV4-2
d_call: -
cdr3_length: 14
clone_size: -
j_call: TRBJ2-7
cdr3_aa: CASSPRGTPYEQYF
cdr3_nt: TGTGCCAGCAGCCCGCGAGGGACGCCCTACGAGCAGTACTTC

v_call: TRBV20-1
d_call: -
cdr3_length: 13
clone_size: -
j_call: TRBJ1-4
cdr3_aa: CSASSGDNEKLFF
cdr3_nt: TGCAGTGCTAGTTCAGGAGATAATGAAAAACTGTTTTTT

v_call: TRBV7-9
d_call: TRBD1
cdr3_length: 16
clone_size: many
j_call: TRBJ1-4
cdr3_aa: CASSKTGQGDNEKLFF
cdr3_nt: TGTGCCAGCAGCAAGACCGGACAGGGAGATAATGAAAAACTGTTTTTT

v_call: TRBV10-2
d_call: -
cdr3_length: 13
clone_size: few
j_call: TRBJ1-2
cdr3_aa: CASSDQLGYGYTF
cdr3_nt: TGCGCCAGCAGTGATCAGTTGGGCTATGGCTACACCTTC

v_call: TRBV20-1
d_call: TRBD1
cdr3_length: 15
clone_size: few
j_call: TRBJ1-2
cdr3_aa: CSARGQGALDYGYTF
cdr3_nt: TGCAGTGCTAGGGGACAGGGGGCGCTTGACTATGGCTACACCTTC

v_call: TRBV25-1
d_call: -
cdr3_length: 12
clone_size: -
j_call: TRBJ2-7
cdr3_aa: CASMQARYEQYF
cdr3_nt: TGTGCCAGCATGCAAGCGCGCTACGAGCAGTACTTC

v_call: TRBV12-3/TRBV12-4
d_call: -
cdr3_length: 14
clone_size: many
j_call: TRBJ2-2
cdr3_aa: CASSPGGNTGELFF
cdr3_nt: TGTGCCAGCAGCCCCGGGGGGAACACCGGGGAGCTGTTTTTT

v_call: TRBV19
d_call: TRBD1
cdr3_length: 14
clone_size: -
j_call: TRBJ2-7
cdr3_aa: CASRSPGQGPIEYF
cdr3_nt: TGTGCCAGTCGAAGCCCAGGACAGGGGCCAATCGAGTACTTC

v_call: TRBV7-3
d_call: -
cdr3_length: 13
clone_size: once
j_call: TRBJ2-1
cdr3_aa: CASSLTSNSEQFF
cdr3_nt: TGTGCCAGCAGCTTAACCTCTAACAGTGAGCAGTTCTTC

v_call: TRBV29-1
d_call: -
cdr3_length: 14
clone_size: -
j_call: TRBJ1-1
cdr3_aa: CSVQGQGTGTEAFF
cdr3_nt: TGCAGCGTTCAAGGTCAGGGGACTGGCACTGAAGCTTTCTTT

v_call: TRBV18
d_call: -
cdr3_length: 14
clone_size: few
j_call: TRBJ2-6
cdr3_aa: CASSFPSGANVLTF
cdr3_nt: TGTGCCAGCTCTTTCCCCTCTGGGGCCAACGTCCTGACTTTC

v_call: TRBV7-8
d_call: TRBD1
cdr3_length: 16
clone_size: -
j_call: TRBJ2-6
cdr3_aa: CASSGRTGAGANVLTF
cdr3_nt: TGTGCCAGTAGTGGTCGGACAGGGGCTGGGGCCAACGTCCTGACTTTC

v_call: TRBV7-9
d_call: TRBD1
cdr3_length: 15
clone_size: few
j_call: TRBJ2-5
cdr3_aa: CASSSPGTGGETQYF
cdr3_nt: TGTGCCAGCAGCTCTCCCGGGACAGGGGGCGAGACCCAGTACTTC

v_call: TRBV2
d_call: TRBD1
cdr3_length: 14
clone_size: many
j_call: TRBJ1-6
cdr3_aa: CASRADRGYSPLHF
cdr3_nt: TGTGCCAGCAGGGCGGACAGGGGATATTCACCCCTCCACTTT

v_call: TRBV9
d_call: -
cdr3_length: 14
clone_size: -
j_call: TRBJ2-5
cdr3_aa: CASSSEPDWETQYF
cdr3_nt: TGTGCCAGCAGCTCGGAGCCCGACTGGGAGACCCAGTACTTC

v_call: TRBV6-1
d_call: -
cdr3_length: 12
clone_size: few
j_call: TRBJ1-5
cdr3_aa: CASKVGNQPQHF
cdr3_nt: TGTGCCAGCAAAGTGGGGAATCAGCCCCAGCATTTT

v_call: TRBV9
d_call: -
cdr3_length: 14
clone_size: -
j_call: TRBJ2-4
cdr3_aa: CASSVSSTKNIQYF
cdr3_nt: TGTGCCAGCAGCGTATCCTCTACCAAAAACATTCAGTACTTC

v_call: TRBV7-9
d_call: TRBD2
cdr3_length: 15
clone_size: few
j_call: TRBJ2-7
cdr3_aa: CASSASGRSSYEQYF
cdr3_nt: TGTGCCAGCAGCGCTAGCGGACGATCCTCCTACGAGCAGTACTTC

v_call: TRBV12-3/TRBV12-4
d_call: -
cdr3_length: 15
clone_size: many
j_call: TRBJ1-5
cdr3_aa: CASSPTPVGNQPQHF
cdr3_nt: TGTGCCAGCAGCCCCACCCCGGTGGGCAATCAGCCCCAGCATTTT

v_call: TRBV20-1
d_call: TRBD2
cdr3_length: 17
clone_size: -
j_call: TRBJ2-1
cdr3_aa: CSARDGGGTSGSNEQFF
cdr3_nt: TGCAGTGCTAGAGACGGCGGGGGGACTAGCGGGTCAAATGAGCAGTTCTTC

v_call: TRBV20-1
d_call: TRBD2
cdr3_length: 15
clone_size: few
j_call: TRBJ2-4
cdr3_aa: CSARGGTMAKNIQYF
cdr3_nt: TGCAGTGCTAGAGGGGGGACTATGGCCAAAAACATTCAGTACTTC

v_call: TRBV19
d_call: TRBD1
cdr3_length: 14
clone_size: -
j_call: TRBJ1-4
cdr3_aa: CASSAGTGSEKLFF
cdr3_nt: TGTGCCAGTAGCGCCGGGACAGGGTCTGAAAAACTGTTTTTT

v_call: TRBV29-1
d_call: -
cdr3_length: 12
clone_size: -
j_call: TRBJ2-5
cdr3_aa: CSVDPGSETQYF
cdr3_nt: TGCAGCGTTGATCCTGGGTCCGAGACCCAGTACTTC

v_call: TRBV19
d_call: -
cdr3_length: 11
clone_size: many
j_call: TRBJ2-7
cdr3_aa: CASSIGSEQYF
cdr3_nt: TGTGCCAGTAGTATCGGCAGCGAGCAGTACTTC

v_call: TRBV29-1
d_call: -
cdr3_length: 14
clone_size: few
j_call: TRBJ1-1
cdr3_aa: CSAAQRGSGGEAFF
cdr3_nt: TGCAGCGCTGCTCAAAGGGGTTCGGGAGGTGAAGCTTTCTTT

v_call: TRBV2
d_call: -
cdr3_length: 15
clone_size: few
j_call: TRBJ2-1
cdr3_aa: CASSGSSAMHSEQFF
cdr3_nt: TGTGCCAGCAGTGGATCTAGCGCGATGCACAGTGAGCAGTTCTTC

v_call: TRBV7-2
d_call: TRBD1
cdr3_length: 13
clone_size: -
j_call: TRBJ1-2
cdr3_aa: CASSNRGGDGYTF
cdr3_nt: TGTGCCAGCAGTAACAGGGGAGGTGATGGCTACACCTTC